This is a list of T cell receptor beta chains from one sample in a study of blood T cells in healthy people across ages. TCRdb re-derived calls from the 5' RACE reads in MiXCR, one entry per CDR3 protein. The repertoire includes 730,000 or so distinct CDR3 sequences, around two fifths of them detected once, and about 30% sits in the top ten. The sequencing sample was made of blood. These receptors came from a man at least 80 years old in good health. Each CDR3 is given without its conserved first and last residue. The order of the fields is clone size, V gene, J gene, CDR3 protein. The size field is filled for only some rows; it gives once, few, many or a size class.

-	TRBV6-5	TRBJ2-3	ASSTGGGRDTQY
many	TRBV6-6	TRBJ2-4	ASSSQNDRTGIQY
few	TRBV20-1	TRBJ2-7	SARDTRLSSYEQY
-	TRBV4-1	TRBJ1-1	ASSQDIGAHEAF
-	TRBV7-6	TRBJ1-1	ASSLGIGVAEAF
-	TRBV6-8	TRBJ2-5	ASSAQDVEQY
few	TRBV6-2/TRBV6-3	TRBJ2-1	ASSYPRIRDRPLDEQF
-	TRBV14	TRBJ2-2	ASSWLAIGELF
-	TRBV6-2/TRBV6-3	TRBJ2-3	ASSYDRGAGTQY
-	TRBV20-1	TRBJ2-3	SAGGRTVYTQY
-	TRBV6-6	TRBJ2-7	ASIDQGSTYEQY
-	TRBV6-2/TRBV6-3	TRBJ2-5	ASGKDRGVETQY
-	TRBV20-1	TRBJ2-7	SASLPGYNEQY
-	TRBV20-1	TRBJ2-7	SASAGAPYEQY
-	TRBV24-1	TRBJ2-1	ATRQGTSNEQF
-	TRBV9	TRBJ2-1	ASSVDYYNEQF